Presented here are 6 T cell receptor beta chains from one specimen sequenced in a study of blood T cells in healthy people across ages (dated by TCRdb to about 2015). Libraries came from 5' RACE. Sequencing was carried out with an Illumina HiSeq 2500. A second PCR of roughly 7 to 12 cycles was run with a J-beta primer mix and a sample-barcoded 5' primer. TCRdb's own reprocessing of the public reads used fastp at Q25 and MiXCR and kept productive beta chains. Rows with one shared CDR3 protein collapse into an entry with the most common genes and DNA. The sample table records about 800,000 distinct CDR3 sequences; around a quarter of these occur just once. 3.7% of the sample is held by the ten biggest clonotypes. These data also formed part of another study, on T cells of mothers and their children.

The material sequenced was blood. These receptors were obtained from a boy aged 5-17 years in good health.

The chain uses TRBV9 and TRBJ2-5, with D tentatively TRBD1 (5 bases). Trimming removed 3 bases from V and 1 base from J, with 13 bases in between. This CDR3 is 15 amino acids long. Germline V lookup: CDR1 SGDLS, CDR2 YYNGEE. Here the CDR3 DNA reads TGTGCCAGCAGCGCCGAGTGGGGCAGCCAAGAGACCCAGTACTTC. Translating gives CASSAEWGSQETQYF.

For this clonotype: This could be a read error, since a much larger clone is one nucleotide away. The chain joins TRBV5-1 to TRBJ2-7, with D perhaps given as TRBD1 or TRBD2 (5 bases each). CDR1 is SGHRS and CDR2 is YFSETQ in the germline V gene. Trimming took 3 bases from V and 5 from J, leaving 15 bases between them. The CDR3 length is 14 residues. CDR3 region: CASSSRTRRNEQYF. The CDR3, as DNA: TGCGCCAGCAGCTCGAGGACACGGAGGAACGAGCAGTACTTC.

The V call is TRBV4-3, the J call TRBJ2-5; D is possibly TRBD2 (6 bases). V gave up 5 bases and J gave up 5 bases, with 12 bases separating them. The CDR3 loop spans 13 amino acids. Germline CDR1 and CDR2: LGHNA and YSLEER. This CDR3 is CASSTSRGETQYF. The CDR3 DNA is TGCGCCAGCAGCACCTCTCGGGGGGAGACCCAGTACTTC.

V usage is TRBV7-2 and J usage is TRBJ1-4; TRBD1 is a possible D gene (6 bases). CDR3 length equals 14 residues. V was clipped by 5 bases and J by 8 bases, with 15 bases between them. CDR1 SGHTA and CDR2 FQGNSA come from the germline V gene. This CDR3 reads CASSPRGLREKLFF. In DNA form, the CDR3 reads TGTGCCAGCAGCCCCCGGGGGCTAAGGGAAAAACTGTTTTTT.

In this sample, this clonotype turned up once. The chain carries TRBV10-3 and TRBJ2-5; TRBD1 agrees at 7 bases. V lost 6 bases and J lost 2; bases outside the gene matches: 12. Germline V gene lookup returns CDR1 ENHRY and CDR2 SYGVKD. This CDR3 has 16 residues. The CDR3 coding sequence is TGTGCCATCAGCCAGCCCCCCCAGGGACAGCAAGAGACCCAGTACTTC. This encodes CAISQPPQGQQETQYF.

The rearrangement joins TRBV20-1 to TRBJ2-1, with 12 nucleotides matching TRBD2. V lost 1 base to trimming and J lost 4 bases; unmatched junction nucleotides: 5. There are 16 residues in the CDR3. CDR1 is DFQATT, CDR2 SNEGSKA, per germline (reference sequence). CDR3 sequence (DNA): TGCAGTGCTAGAGTTCGAACTAGCGGGAGGTACAATGAGCAGTTCTTC. Translation: CSARVRTSGRYNEQFF.